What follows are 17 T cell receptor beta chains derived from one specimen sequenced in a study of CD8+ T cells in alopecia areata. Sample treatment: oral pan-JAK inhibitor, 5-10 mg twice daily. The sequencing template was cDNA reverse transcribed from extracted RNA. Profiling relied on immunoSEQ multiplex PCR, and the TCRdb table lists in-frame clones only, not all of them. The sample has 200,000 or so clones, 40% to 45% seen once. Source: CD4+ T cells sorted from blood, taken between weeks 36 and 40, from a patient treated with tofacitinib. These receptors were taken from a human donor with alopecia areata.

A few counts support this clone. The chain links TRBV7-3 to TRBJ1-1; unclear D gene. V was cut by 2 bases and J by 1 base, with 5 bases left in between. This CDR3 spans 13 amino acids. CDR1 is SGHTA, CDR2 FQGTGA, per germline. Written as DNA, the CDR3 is TGTGCCAGCAGCTTAGGGCAGAACACTGAAGCTTTCTTT. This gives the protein CASSLGQNTEAFF.

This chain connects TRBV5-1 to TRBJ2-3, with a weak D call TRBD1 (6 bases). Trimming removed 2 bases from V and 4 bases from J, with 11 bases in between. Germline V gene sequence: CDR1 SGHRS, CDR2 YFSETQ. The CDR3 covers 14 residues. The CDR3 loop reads CASSFIRTADTQYF. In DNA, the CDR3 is TGCGCCAGCAGCTTTATCCGGACAGCAGATACGCAGTATTTT. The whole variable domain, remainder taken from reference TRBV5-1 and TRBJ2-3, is KAGVTQTPRYLIKTRGQQVTLSCSPISGHRSVSWYQQTPGQGLQFLFEYFSETQRNKGNFPGRFSGRQFSNSRSEMNVSTLELGDSALYLCASSFIRTADTQYFGPGTRLTVL.

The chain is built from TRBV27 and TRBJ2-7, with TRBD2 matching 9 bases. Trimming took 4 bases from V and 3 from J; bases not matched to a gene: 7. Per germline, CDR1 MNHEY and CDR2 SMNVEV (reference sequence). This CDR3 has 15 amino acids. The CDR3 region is CASSSIAGADYEQYF. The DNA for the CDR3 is TGTGCCAGCAGTTCAATAGCGGGAGCCGACTACGAGCAGTACTTC.

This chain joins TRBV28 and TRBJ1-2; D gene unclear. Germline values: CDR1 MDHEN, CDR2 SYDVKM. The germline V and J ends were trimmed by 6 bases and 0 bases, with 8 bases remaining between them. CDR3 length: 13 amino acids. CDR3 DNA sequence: TGTGCCAGCAGCCCGGGAGCTAACTATGGCTACACCTTC. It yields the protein CASSPGANYGYTF.

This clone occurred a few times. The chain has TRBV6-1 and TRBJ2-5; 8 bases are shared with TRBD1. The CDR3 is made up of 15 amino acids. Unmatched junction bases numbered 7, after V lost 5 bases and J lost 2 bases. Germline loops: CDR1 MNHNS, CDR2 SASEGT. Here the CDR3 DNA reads TGTGCCAGCAGTCTACGGACAGGGATTCAAGAGACCCAGTACTTC. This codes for CASSLRTGIQETQYF.

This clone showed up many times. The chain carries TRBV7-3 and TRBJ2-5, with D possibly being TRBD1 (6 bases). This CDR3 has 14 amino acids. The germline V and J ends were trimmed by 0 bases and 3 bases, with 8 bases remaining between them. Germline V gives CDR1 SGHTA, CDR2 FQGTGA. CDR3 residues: CASSLTRDKETQYF. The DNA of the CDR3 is TGTGCCAGCAGCTTAACAAGGGACAAAGAGACCCAGTACTTC.

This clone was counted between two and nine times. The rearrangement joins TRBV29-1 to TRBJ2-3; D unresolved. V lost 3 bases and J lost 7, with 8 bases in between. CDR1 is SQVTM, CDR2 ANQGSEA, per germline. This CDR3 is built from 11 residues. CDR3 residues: CSVDWGYTQYF. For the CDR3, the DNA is TGCAGCGTTGATTGGGGTTATACGCAGTATTTT.

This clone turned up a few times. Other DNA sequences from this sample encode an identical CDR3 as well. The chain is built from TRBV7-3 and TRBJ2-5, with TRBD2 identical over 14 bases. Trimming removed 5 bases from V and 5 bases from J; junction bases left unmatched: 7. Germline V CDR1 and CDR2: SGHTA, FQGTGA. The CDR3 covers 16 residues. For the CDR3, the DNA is TGTGCCAGCAGCCCCGGACTAGCGGGAGGTTTGGAGACCCAGTACTTC. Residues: CASSPGLAGGLETQYF.

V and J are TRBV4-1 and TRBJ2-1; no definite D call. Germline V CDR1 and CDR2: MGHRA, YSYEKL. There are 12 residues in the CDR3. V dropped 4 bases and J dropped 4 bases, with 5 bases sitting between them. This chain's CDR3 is CASSPPYNEQFF. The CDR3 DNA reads TGCGCCAGCAGCCCCCCTTACAATGAGCAGTTCTTC.

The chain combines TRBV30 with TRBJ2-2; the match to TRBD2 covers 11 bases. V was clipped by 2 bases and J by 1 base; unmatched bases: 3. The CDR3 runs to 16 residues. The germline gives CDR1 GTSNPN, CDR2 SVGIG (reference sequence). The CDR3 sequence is CAWSFSGRGNTGELFF. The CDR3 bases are TGTGCCTGGAGTTTTAGCGGGAGGGGGAACACCGGGGAGCTGTTTTTT.

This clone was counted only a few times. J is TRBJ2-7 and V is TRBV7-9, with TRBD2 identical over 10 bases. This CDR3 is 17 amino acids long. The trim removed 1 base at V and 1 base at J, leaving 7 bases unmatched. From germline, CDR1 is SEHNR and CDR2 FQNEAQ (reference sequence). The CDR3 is CASSLGLAGVGSYEQYF. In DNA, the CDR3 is TGTGCCAGCAGCTTAGGGCTAGCGGGAGTCGGGTCCTACGAGCAGTACTTC. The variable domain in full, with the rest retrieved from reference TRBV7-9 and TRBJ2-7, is DTGVSQNPRHKITKRGQNVTFRCDPISEHNRLYWYRQTLGQGPEFLTYFQNEAQLEKSRLLSDRFSAERPKGSFSTLEIQRTEQGDSAMYLCASSLGLAGVGSYEQYFGPGTRLTVT.

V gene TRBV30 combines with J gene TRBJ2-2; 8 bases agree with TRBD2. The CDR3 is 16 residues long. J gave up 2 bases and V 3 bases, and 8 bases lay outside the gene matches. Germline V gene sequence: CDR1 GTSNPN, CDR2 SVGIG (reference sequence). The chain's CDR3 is CAWRASGSINTGELFF. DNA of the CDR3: TGTGCCTGGAGGGCCAGCGGGAGTATCAACACCGGGGAGCTGTTTTTT.

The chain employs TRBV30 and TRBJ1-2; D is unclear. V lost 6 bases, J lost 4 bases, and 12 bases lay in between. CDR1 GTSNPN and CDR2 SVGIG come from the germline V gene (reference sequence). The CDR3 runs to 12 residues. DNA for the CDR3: TGTGCCTGTACCACTGGACCCTATGGCTACACCTTC. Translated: CACTTGPYGYTF.

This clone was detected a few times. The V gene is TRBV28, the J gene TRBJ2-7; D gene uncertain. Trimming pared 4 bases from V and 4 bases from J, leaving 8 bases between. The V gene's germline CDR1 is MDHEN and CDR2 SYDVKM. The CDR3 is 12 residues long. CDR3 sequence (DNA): TGTGCCAGCAGTTCTCCTAGGTACGAGCAGTACTTC. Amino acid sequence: CASSSPRYEQYF.

In DNA, the CDR3 is TGTGCCAGCAGCACTACAGGGGGCAGATATGGCTACACCTTC. Translating it yields CASSTTGGRYGYTF. The J gene is TRBJ1-2, the V gene TRBV5-4, with TRBD1 matching over 9 bases. The CDR3 contains 14 residues. V was clipped by 4 bases and J by 5 bases; unmatched bases: 6. Germline V gives CDR1 SGHNT, CDR2 YYREEE (reference sequence).

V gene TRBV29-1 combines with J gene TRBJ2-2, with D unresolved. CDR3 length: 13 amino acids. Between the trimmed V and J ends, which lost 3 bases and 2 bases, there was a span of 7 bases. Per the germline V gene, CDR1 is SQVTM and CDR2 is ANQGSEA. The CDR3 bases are TGCAGCGTTGACGATAAAAACACCGGGGAGCTGTTTTTT. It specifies CSVDDKNTGELFF.

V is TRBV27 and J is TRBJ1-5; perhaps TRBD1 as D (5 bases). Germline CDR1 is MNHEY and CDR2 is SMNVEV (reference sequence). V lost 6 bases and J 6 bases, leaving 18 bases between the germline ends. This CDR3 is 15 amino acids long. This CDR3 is CASSRTGVGIQPQHF. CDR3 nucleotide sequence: TGTGCCAGCAGCCGCACAGGCGTTGGAATTCAGCCCCAGCATTTT.